The 29 T cell receptor beta chains below were found in one sample sequenced in a study of blood T cell repertoires in COVID-19 (dated by TCRdb to 2019 to 2021). The library was obtained by the immunoSEQ multiplex PCR assay. Imported from immuneACCESS, the table was reduced by TCRdb to in-frame sequences with V and J called. These copies leave out some clones; in studies compared against another copy, an unresolved V gene accounts for under half, and the cause of the remainder is not known. In this sample the table shows nearly 250,000 clones, roughly 88% of which occur a single time. The ten largest clonotypes hold 5.5% to 6.5% of the sample. The sequenced material came from peripheral blood. The receptor source for this set is a woman of 80 years or more with COVID-19, enrolled during active disease.

V is TRBV20-1 and J is TRBJ2-4; D unresolved. V lost 3 bases and J 11 bases, leaving 14 bases between the germline ends. CDR1 DFQATT and CDR2 SNEGSKA come from the germline V gene (reference sequence). This CDR3 contains 12 residues. The CDR3 is CSASGTNAVQYF. In nucleotides, the CDR3 is TGCAGTGCTAGTGGCACAAACGCAGTTCAGTACTTC.

This chain links TRBV6-1 with TRBJ1-2; no reliable D call. CDR1 and CDR2 (germline): MNHNS, SASEGT. V dropped 3 bases and J dropped 10 bases, with 6 bases sitting between them. The CDR3 runs to 10 residues. The CDR3 nucleotides read TGTGCCAGCAGTGACCTTGTCTACACCTTC. Protein sequence: CASSDLVYTF.

V gene TRBV3-1 (or the pseudogene TRBV3-2) combines with J gene TRBJ1-2; the match to TRBD1 covers 9 bases. V lost 11 bases to trimming and J lost 2 bases; unmatched junction nucleotides: 3. Per the germline V gene, CDR1 is LGHDT and CDR2 is YNNKEL (reference sequence). The CDR3 covers 12 residues. CDR3 coding DNA: TGTGCCCGAACAGGGGGCAACTATGGCTACACCTTC. It encodes CARTGGNYGYTF.

The chain has TRBV9 and TRBJ1-1, with a possible D match to TRBD1 (5 bases). Trimming left V 6 bases short and J 1 base short, with 25 bases between. CDR1 is SGDLS and CDR2 is YYNGEE in the germline V gene. The CDR3 extends over 18 amino acids. The CDR3 sequence: CASTPRGGVLSPNTEAFF. The CDR3 region has the DNA TGTGCCAGCACCCCCCGGGGGGGAGTACTGAGCCCGAACACTGAAGCTTTCTTT.

This rearrangement joins TRBV6-2 or TRBV6-3 to TRBJ2-2; 10 bases match TRBD2. The CDR3 runs to 17 residues. Trimming took 2 bases from V and 0 from J; bases not matched to a gene: 3. Germline V lookup: CDR1 MNHEY, CDR2 SVGEGT. The CDR3 nucleotides are TGTGCCAGCAGTTACCCTAGCGGGGGCGCGAACACCGGGGAGCTGTTTTTT. Translated, it gives CASSYPSGGANTGELFF.

This sequence joins TRBV27 and TRBJ1-3; 7 bases map to TRBD1. CDR3 length equals 15 residues. CDR1 and CDR2 (germline): MNHEY, SMNVEV (reference sequence). After removal of 5 bases from V and 2 bases from J, the junction contained 6 bases not matched to a gene. CDR3 DNA: TGTGCCAGCAGTAAAGGACAGGCTACTGGAAACACCATATATTTT. Translated: CASSKGQATGNTIYF.

The V call is TRBV5-6, the J call TRBJ1-5; 8 nucleotides agree with TRBD1. V lost 4 bases, J lost 0 bases, and 12 bases stayed unmatched. The CDR3 is 18 residues long. Germline V CDR1 and CDR2: SGHDT, YYEEEE. CDR3 residues: CASSPWTGKVDSNQPQHF. The CDR3, as DNA: TGTGCCAGCAGCCCCTGGACAGGGAAAGTTGATAGCAATCAGCCCCAGCATTTT. Using reference TRBV5-6 and TRBJ1-5 for the parts outside the CDR3, the full variable domain is DAGVTQSPTHLIKTRGQQVTLRCSPKSGHDTVSWYQQALGQGPQFIFQYYEEEERQRGNFPDRFSGHQFPNYSSELNVNALLLGDSALYLCASSPWTGKVDSNQPQHFGDGTRLSIL.

V usage is TRBV27 and J usage is TRBJ1-1; D remains ambiguous. Trimming shortened V by 5 bases and J by 0 bases, and 13 bases separated the two germline ends. CDR3 length equals 15 residues. CDR1 and CDR2 from the germline V gene are MNHEY and SMNVEV (reference sequence). CDR3 protein: CASSPTALMNTEAFF. The CDR3 DNA sequence: TGTGCCAGCAGTCCCACTGCTCTCATGAACACTGAAGCTTTCTTT.

This chain uses TRBV2 with TRBJ2-5; 7 bases match TRBD2. The CDR3 is 14 residues long. Germline-derived CDR1 and CDR2 are SNHLY and FYNNEI. V was clipped by 4 bases and J by 5 bases; unmatched bases: 7. The CDR3 spells CASSVALATETQYF. The CDR3 coding sequence is TGTGCCAGCAGTGTAGCACTAGCGACTGAGACCCAGTACTTC.

The chain is built from TRBV7-9 and TRBJ2-3, with TRBD1 identical over 8 bases. In germline, CDR1 is SEHNR, CDR2 FQNEAQ (reference sequence). V lost 3 bases and J lost 0; bases outside the gene matches: 2. CDR3 length: 15 amino acids. DNA of the CDR3: TGTGCCAGCAGCTTGGGACAGGCTAGCACAGATACGCAGTATTTT. Translation gives CASSLGQASTDTQYF.

The gene calls are TRBV2 and TRBJ1-5; 9 nucleotides align to TRBD1. Trimming at V came to 6 bases and at J to 2 bases, leaving 5 bases not matched to a gene. CDR3 length: 15 amino acids. The germline gives CDR1 SNHLY, CDR2 FYNNEI. In DNA form, the CDR3 reads TGTGCCAGCAGGGGGACAGGGACAGGCAATCAGCCCCAGCATTTT. Translated, it gives CASRGTGTGNQPQHF. The full variable domain, its missing parts supplied by reference TRBV2 and TRBJ1-5, is EPEVTQTPSHQVTQMGQEVILRCVPISNHLYFYWYRQILGQKVEFLVSFYNNEISEKSEIFDDQFSVERPDGSNFTLKIRSTKLEDSAMYFCASRGTGTGNQPQHFGDGTRLSIL.

This chain links TRBV6-5 with TRBJ1-2; 7 nucleotides match TRBD1. The germline V gene has CDR1 MNHEY and CDR2 SVGAGI. The CDR3 extends over 12 amino acids. V lost 6 bases, J lost 7 bases, and 5 bases stayed unmatched. CDR3 coding DNA: TGTGCCAGCAGCCTTAACAGGGGTGGCTACACCTTC. This codes for CASSLNRGGYTF.

This sequence joins TRBV3-1 (or the pseudogene TRBV3-2) and TRBJ1-4; D not resolved. Germline V gives CDR1 LGHDT, CDR2 YNNKEL (reference sequence). The CDR3 contains 14 residues. Trimming left V 3 bases short and J 2 bases short, with 7 bases between. The CDR3 loop is CASSQRVTNEKLFF. CDR3 coding DNA: TGTGCCAGCAGCCAGAGGGTGACTAATGAAAAACTGTTTTTT.

The chain carries TRBV18 and TRBJ2-5; TRBD2 matches at 15 bases. Germline V gene lookup returns CDR1 KGHSH and CDR2 LQKENI. J was trimmed by 2 bases and V by 4 bases; bases with no gene match: 8. The CDR3 has 18 amino acids. The CDR3 loop is CASSRTSGGVPGQETQYF. CDR3 bases: TGTGCCAGCTCACGGACTAGCGGGGGGGTACCCGGACAAGAGACCCAGTACTTC.

Note on this clone: The limits of the CDR3 on the DNA are not certain, so only TCRdb's listed CDR3 is given. This chain uses TRBV11-2 with TRBJ2-5; the table's D gene call, TRBD2, was not cross checked with the DNA. The CDR3 region is 14 residues in length, termini included. CDR1 is SGHAT, CDR2 FQNNGV, per germline. The CDR3 reads CASSSSTAPGTQYF.

This clone was seen a handful of times. The V and J genes are TRBV28 and TRBJ1-2; no clear D gene. The CDR3 runs to 13 residues. In germline, CDR1 is MDHEN, CDR2 SYDVKM. Between the trimmed V and J ends, which lost 2 bases and 7 bases, there was a span of 11 bases. Written as DNA, the CDR3 is TGTGCCAGCAGTTTAGGAGGCATCTCTGGCTACACCTTC. This translates into CASSLGGISGYTF.

This clone has a single count. The chain is built from TRBV6-6 and TRBJ2-3, with D possibly matching TRBD2 (7 bases). V dropped 9 bases and J dropped 11 bases, with 15 bases sitting between them. CDR3 length equals 11 residues. From germline, CDR1 is MNHNY and CDR2 SVGAGI (reference sequence). In nucleotides, the CDR3 is TGTGCCAGTGAGCGGGACAATAAGCAGTATTTT. As protein: CASERDNKQYF.

This sequence joins TRBV7-8 and TRBJ2-5, with TRBD1 as a possible D gene (5 bases). Germline CDR1 reads SGHVS; CDR2 reads FQNEAQ. Between the trimmed V and J ends, which lost 3 bases and 4 bases, there was a span of 9 bases. This CDR3 is built from 13 residues. Here the CDR3 DNA reads TGTGCCAGCAGCTTTCCAGGGCTAGAGACCCAGTACTTC. Translated, it gives CASSFPGLETQYF.

In its sample, this clone was seen many times. V and J are TRBV7-9 and TRBJ2-1; 7 nucleotides agree with TRBD2. J gave up 9 bases and V 5 bases, and 4 bases lay outside the gene matches. The CDR3 has 12 residues. CDR1 is SEHNR, CDR2 FQNEAQ, per germline (reference sequence). The CDR3 sequence: CASSATSSEQFF. DNA for the CDR3: TGTGCCAGCAGCGCGACTAGCAGTGAGCAGTTCTTC.

The chain uses TRBV5-1 and TRBJ2-5; D perhaps matches TRBD1 (5 bases). Germline CDR1 is SGHRS and CDR2 is YFSETQ. Deletions cut 5 bases from V and 2 bases from J, with 16 bases between. The length of the CDR3 is 15 residues. The DNA for the CDR3 is TGCGCCAGCAGAATGACAGCTACCTCGCAAGAGACCCAGTACTTC. Translated: CASRMTATSQETQYF.

This clone has just a few counts. This chain joins TRBV7-2 and TRBJ1-2; D uncertain. Germline loops: CDR1 SGHTA, CDR2 FQGNSA. V was shortened by 5 bases and J by 4 bases, with 11 bases between the two germline ends. There are 13 residues in the CDR3. The CDR3 bases are TGTGCCAGCAGCCAAACGCGGATCTATGGCTACACCTTC. Protein: CASSQTRIYGYTF.

The V and J genes are TRBV7-2 and TRBJ1-2; TRBD1 aligns across 8 bases. The CDR3 length is 14 residues. Germline values: CDR1 SGHTA, CDR2 FQGNSA. J was trimmed by 4 bases and V by 1 base; bases with no gene match: 2. DNA for the CDR3: TGTGCCAGCAGCTTAGGGACAGGGATCTATGGCTACACCTTC. Its translation: CASSLGTGIYGYTF. Full variable domain (rest looked up from reference TRBV7-2 and TRBJ1-2): GAGVSQSPSNKVTEKGKDVELRCDPISGHTALYWYRQSLGQGLEFLIYFQGNSAPDKSGLPSDRFSAERTGGSVSTLTIQRTQQEDSAVYLCASSLGTGIYGYTFGSGTRLTVV.

V is TRBV3-1 (or the pseudogene TRBV3-2) and J is TRBJ2-7; D gene ambiguous. This CDR3 comprises 15 residues. From germline, CDR1 is LGHDT and CDR2 YNNKEL (reference sequence). Trimming took off 1 base at V and 0 bases at J, with 10 bases between the two ends. CDR3 sequence: CASSQGQRSSYEQYF. The CDR3 bases are TGTGCCAGCAGCCAAGGGCAGCGAAGCTCCTACGAGCAGTACTTC.

This clone occurred once. This chain connects TRBV7-2 to TRBJ2-5; TRBD2 aligns across 9 bases. V dropped 5 bases and J dropped 5; count of bases not matched to a gene: 12. The CDR3 length is 16 residues. Germline V lookup: CDR1 SGHTA, CDR2 FQGNSA. The CDR3 loop is CASSPGVAGGLETQYF. The CDR3 nucleotides read TGTGCCAGCAGCCCCGGGGTCGCGGGGGGGCTTGAGACCCAGTACTTC.

The J gene is TRBJ1-6, the V gene TRBV15; 8 bases align to TRBD1. With V trimmed by 3 bases and J by 5 bases, 3 bases remained unmatched. The CDR3 is made up of 15 amino acids. In germline, CDR1 is LNHNV, CDR2 YYDKDF (reference sequence). Here the CDR3 reads CATSSGDRNNSPLHF. In DNA form, the CDR3 reads TGTGCCACCAGCAGCGGGGACAGGAATAATTCACCCCTCCACTTT. Based on the CDR3 plus reference TRBV15 and TRBJ1-6, the full variable domain is DAMVIQNPRYQVTQFGKPVTLSCSQTLNHNVMYWYQQKSSQAPKLLFHYYDKDFNNEADTPDNFQSRRPNTSFCFLDIRSPGLGDTAMYLCATSSGDRNNSPLHFGNGTRLTVT.

The table lists this clone with a few counts. This chain uses TRBV5-6 with TRBJ2-3, with TRBD1 as a possible D gene (6 bases). With 4 bases removed from V and 2 bases from J, the gap between germline ends came to 11 bases. Germline V lookup: CDR1 SGHDT, CDR2 YYEEEE. The CDR3 length is 14 residues. CDR3 nucleotide sequence: TGTGCCAGCAGCATCTGGACAGTCACAGATACGCAGTATTTT. This gives the protein CASSIWTVTDTQYF.

This clone was counted a few times. The rearrangement joins TRBV20-1 to TRBJ1-2, with 8 bases fitting TRBD1. In germline, CDR1 is DFQATT, CDR2 SNEGSKA (reference sequence). V was pared by 7 bases and J by 6 bases, with 4 bases of the junction left unmatched. This CDR3 comprises 11 residues. The CDR3 reads CSVRTGNGYTF. CDR3 in DNA: TGCAGTGTCCGGACAGGGAATGGCTACACCTTC.

This sequence joins TRBV30 and TRBJ2-7, with TRBD2 matching 9 bases. The V and J ends lost 4 bases and 2 bases, in that order; junction bases with no gene match: 3. CDR1 is GTSNPN and CDR2 is SVGIG in the germline V gene (reference sequence). The CDR3 loop spans 13 amino acids. The CDR3 protein is CAWTRGGPYEQYF. The CDR3 nucleotides are TGTGCCTGGACGCGGGGGGGGCCCTACGAGCAGTACTTC.

The chain carries TRBV15 and TRBJ1-5, with 8 bases lining up with TRBD1. The length of the CDR3 is 15 residues. V lost 3 bases and J lost 4; bases outside the gene matches: 5. CDR1 LNHNV and CDR2 YYDKDF come from the germline V gene (reference sequence). Here the CDR3 reads CATSRAGQANQPQHF. The DNA of the CDR3 is TGTGCCACCAGCAGGGCGGGACAGGCGAATCAGCCCCAGCATTTT.